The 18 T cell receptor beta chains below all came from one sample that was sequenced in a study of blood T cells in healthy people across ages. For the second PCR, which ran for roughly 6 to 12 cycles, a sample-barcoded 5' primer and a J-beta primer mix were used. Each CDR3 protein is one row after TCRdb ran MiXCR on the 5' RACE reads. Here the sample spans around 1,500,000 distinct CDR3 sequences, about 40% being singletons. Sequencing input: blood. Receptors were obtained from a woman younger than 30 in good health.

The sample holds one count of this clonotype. CDR3 sequence reads: CASSLIAGAGTDTQYF. Here the CDR3 DNA reads TGTGCCAGCAGCTTAATAGCGGGAGCGGGCACAGATACGCAGTATTTT. V is TRBV5-4 and J is TRBJ2-3; 9 bases agree with TRBD2. There are 16 residues in the CDR3. Losses at the gene ends were 2 bases for V and 1 base for J; bases not matched to a gene: 5. Germline V gene sequence: CDR1 SGHNT, CDR2 YYREEE (reference sequence).

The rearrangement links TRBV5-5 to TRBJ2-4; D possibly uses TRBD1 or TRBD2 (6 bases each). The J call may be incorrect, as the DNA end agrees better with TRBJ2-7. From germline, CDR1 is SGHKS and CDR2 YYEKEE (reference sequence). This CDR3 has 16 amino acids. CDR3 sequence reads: CASSFAAGTTPSEQYF. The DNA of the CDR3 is TGTGCCAGCAGCTTCGCCGCGGGGACAACCCCCTCCGAGCAGTACTTC.

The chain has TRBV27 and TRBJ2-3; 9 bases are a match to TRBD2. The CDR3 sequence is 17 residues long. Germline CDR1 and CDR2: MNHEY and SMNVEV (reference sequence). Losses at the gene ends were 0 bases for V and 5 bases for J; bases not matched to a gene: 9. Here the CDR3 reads CASSLSGGGGARDTQYF. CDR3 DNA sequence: TGTGCCAGCAGTTTATCAGGTGGCGGGGGGGCCAGAGATACGCAGTATTTT.

In DNA form, the CDR3 reads TGCAGTGCTAGCTTGGGACTAGCGGGGATGGGGGGAAACAATGAGCAGTTCTTC. Its translation: CSASLGLAGMGGNNEQFF. This sequence joins TRBV20-1 and TRBJ2-1; 13 nucleotides agree with TRBD2. The CDR3 is 18 amino acids. V trimming: 3 bases; J trimming: 5 bases; junction bases outside the gene matches: 13. Per the germline V gene, CDR1 is DFQATT and CDR2 is SNEGSKA (reference sequence).

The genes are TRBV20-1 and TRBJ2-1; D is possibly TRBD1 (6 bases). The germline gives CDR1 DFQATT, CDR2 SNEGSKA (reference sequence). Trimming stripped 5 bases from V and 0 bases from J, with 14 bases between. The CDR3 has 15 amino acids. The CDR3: CSADGQTSSYNEQFF. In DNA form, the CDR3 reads TGCAGTGCTGACGGACAGACAAGCTCCTACAATGAGCAGTTCTTC.

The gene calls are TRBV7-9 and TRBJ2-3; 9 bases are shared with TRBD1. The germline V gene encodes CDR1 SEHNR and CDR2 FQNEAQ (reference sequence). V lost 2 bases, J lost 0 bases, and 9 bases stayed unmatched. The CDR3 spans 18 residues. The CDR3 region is CASSLWGQGGGSTDTQYF. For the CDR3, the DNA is TGTGCCAGCAGCTTATGGGGACAGGGAGGAGGCAGCACAGATACGCAGTATTTT.

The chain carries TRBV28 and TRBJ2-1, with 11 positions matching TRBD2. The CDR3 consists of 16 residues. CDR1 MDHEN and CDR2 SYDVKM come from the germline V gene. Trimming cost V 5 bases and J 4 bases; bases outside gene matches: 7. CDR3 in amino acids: CASSTSGGSLYNEQFF. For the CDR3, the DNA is TGTGCCAGCAGTACTAGCGGGGGTTCCTTATACAATGAGCAGTTCTTC.

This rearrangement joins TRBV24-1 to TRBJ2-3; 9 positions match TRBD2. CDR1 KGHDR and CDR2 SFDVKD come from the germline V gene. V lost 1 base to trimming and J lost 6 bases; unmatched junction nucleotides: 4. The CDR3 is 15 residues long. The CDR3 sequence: CATSDFASGVDTQYF. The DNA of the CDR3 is TGTGCCACCAGTGATTTTGCTAGCGGGGTCGATACGCAGTATTTT.

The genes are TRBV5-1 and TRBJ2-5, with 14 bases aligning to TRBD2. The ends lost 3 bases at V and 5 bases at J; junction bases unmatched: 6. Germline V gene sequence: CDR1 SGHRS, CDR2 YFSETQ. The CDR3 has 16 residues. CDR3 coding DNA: TGCGCCAGCAGCTCCGGGACTAGCGGGAGATTGGAGACCCAGTACTTC. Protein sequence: CASSSGTSGRLETQYF.

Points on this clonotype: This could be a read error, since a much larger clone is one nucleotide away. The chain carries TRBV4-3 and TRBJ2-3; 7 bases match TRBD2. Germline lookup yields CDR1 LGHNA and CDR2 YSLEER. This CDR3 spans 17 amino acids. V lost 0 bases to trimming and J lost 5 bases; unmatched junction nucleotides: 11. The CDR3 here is CASSQDSRAGPEDTQYF. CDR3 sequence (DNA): TGCGCCAGCAGCCAAGATAGTCGAGCGGGACCGGAAGATACGCAGTATTTT.

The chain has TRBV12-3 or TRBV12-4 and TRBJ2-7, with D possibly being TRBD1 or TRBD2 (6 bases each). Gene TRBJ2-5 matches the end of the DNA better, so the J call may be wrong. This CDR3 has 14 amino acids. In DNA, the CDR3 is TGTGCCAGCAGGACACTAGGGGGGATGGAGACCCAGTACTTC. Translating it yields CASRTLGGMETQYF.

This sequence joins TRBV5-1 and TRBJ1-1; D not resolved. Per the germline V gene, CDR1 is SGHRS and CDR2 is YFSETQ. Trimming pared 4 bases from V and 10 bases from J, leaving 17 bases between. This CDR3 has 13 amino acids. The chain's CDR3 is CASSVSVLEGAFF. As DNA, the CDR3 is TGCGCCAGCAGCGTGAGTGTCTTGGAGGGAGCTTTCTTT.

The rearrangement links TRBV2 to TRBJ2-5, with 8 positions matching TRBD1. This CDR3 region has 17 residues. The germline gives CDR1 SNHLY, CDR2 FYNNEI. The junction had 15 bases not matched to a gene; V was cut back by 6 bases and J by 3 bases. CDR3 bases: TGTGCCAGCAGCGAGAAATCCGGGGACAGGCTGAAAGAGACCCAGTACTTC. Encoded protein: CASSEKSGDRLKETQYF.

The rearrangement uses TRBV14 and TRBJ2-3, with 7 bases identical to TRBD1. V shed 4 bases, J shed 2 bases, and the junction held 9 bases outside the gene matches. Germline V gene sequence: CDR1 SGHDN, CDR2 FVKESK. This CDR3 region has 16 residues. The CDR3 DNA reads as TGTGCCAGCAGCCGGATCGGGACAGTGGTCACAGATACGCAGTATTTT. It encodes CASSRIGTVVTDTQYF.

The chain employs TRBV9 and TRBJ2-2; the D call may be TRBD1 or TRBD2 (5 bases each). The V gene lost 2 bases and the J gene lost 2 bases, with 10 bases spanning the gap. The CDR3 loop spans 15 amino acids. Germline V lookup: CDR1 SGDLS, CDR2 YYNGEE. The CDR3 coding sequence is TGTGCCAGCAGCGTTGGGGACGTAAACACCGGGGAGCTGTTTTTT. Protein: CASSVGDVNTGELFF. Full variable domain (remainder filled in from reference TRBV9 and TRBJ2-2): DSGVTQTPKHLITATGQRVTLRCSPRSGDLSVYWYQQSLDQGLQFLIQYYNGEERAKGNILERFSAQQFPDLHSELNLSSLELGDSALYFCASSVGDVNTGELFFGEGSRLTVL.

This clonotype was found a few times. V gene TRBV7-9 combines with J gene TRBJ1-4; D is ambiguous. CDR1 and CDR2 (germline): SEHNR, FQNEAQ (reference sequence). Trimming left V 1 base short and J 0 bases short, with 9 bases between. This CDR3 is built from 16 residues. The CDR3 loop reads CASSLGAVATNEKLFF. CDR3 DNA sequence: TGTGCCAGCAGCTTAGGGGCCGTCGCAACTAATGAAAAACTGTTTTTT. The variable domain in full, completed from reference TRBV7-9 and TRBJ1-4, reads DTGVSQNPRHKITKRGQNVTFRCDPISEHNRLYWYRQTLGQGPEFLTYFQNEAQLEKSRLLSDRFSAERPKGSFSTLEIQRTEQGDSAMYLCASSLGAVATNEKLFFGSGTQLSVL.

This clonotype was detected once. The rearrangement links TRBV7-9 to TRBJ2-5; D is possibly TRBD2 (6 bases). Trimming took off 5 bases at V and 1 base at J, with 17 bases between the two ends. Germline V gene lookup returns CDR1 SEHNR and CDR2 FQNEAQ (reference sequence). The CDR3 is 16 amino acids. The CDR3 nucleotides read TGTGCCAGCAGCCCAGGAGAGGGAGGTCTCCAAGAGACCCAGTACTTC. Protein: CASSPGEGGLQETQYF. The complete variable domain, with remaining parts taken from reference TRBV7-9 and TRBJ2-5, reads DTGVSQNPRHKITKRGQNVTFRCDPISEHNRLYWYRQTLGQGPEFLTYFQNEAQLEKSRLLSDRFSAERPKGSFSTLEIQRTEQGDSAMYLCASSPGEGGLQETQYFGPGTRLLVL.

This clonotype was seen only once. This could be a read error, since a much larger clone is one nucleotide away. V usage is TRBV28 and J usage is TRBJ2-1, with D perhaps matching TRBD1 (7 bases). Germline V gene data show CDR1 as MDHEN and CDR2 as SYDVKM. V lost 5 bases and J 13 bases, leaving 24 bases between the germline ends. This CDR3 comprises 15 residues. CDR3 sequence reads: CASSPYSSRGETQFF. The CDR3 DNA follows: TGTGCCAGCAGTCCTTATTCCTCCAGGGGGGAGACCCAGTTCTTC.